This TCR beta chain was captured in a study of identical twins. Findings and caveats of the study: Weaker excess sharing between twins was seen in beta out-of-frame sequences. Partly confounded zero-insertion analyses could result from invariant MAIT and iNKT cells. With abundant cord blood beta clonotypes, insertions were fewer; memory repertoires showed no such pattern.

CDR1 and CDR2 from the germline V gene are MDHEN and SYDVKM. With V trimmed by 6 bases and J by 2 bases, 7 bases remained unmatched. The CDR3 is 14 residues long. This clonotype has only a few counts. Antigen unknown. TCRdb processed the 5' RACE reads anew with MiXCR; each CDR3 protein has one entry. The table lists 400,000 to 600,000 distinct CDR3 sequences, 20% to 25% of them singletons. Everyone who donated was a healthy Caucasian. The same specimen was also included in a second study, on yellow fever vaccine responses in identical twins.

The receptor's source is a woman aged 18-29 years in good health. The J gene is TRBJ2-7, the V gene TRBV28; TRBD1 matches at 7 bases. Sequencing used CD4+ T cells sorted from blood. The CDR3 loop is CASRAAGGPYEQYF. The CDR3 DNA reads as TGTGCCAGCAGGGCGGCAGGGGGACCCTACGAGCAGTACTTC.